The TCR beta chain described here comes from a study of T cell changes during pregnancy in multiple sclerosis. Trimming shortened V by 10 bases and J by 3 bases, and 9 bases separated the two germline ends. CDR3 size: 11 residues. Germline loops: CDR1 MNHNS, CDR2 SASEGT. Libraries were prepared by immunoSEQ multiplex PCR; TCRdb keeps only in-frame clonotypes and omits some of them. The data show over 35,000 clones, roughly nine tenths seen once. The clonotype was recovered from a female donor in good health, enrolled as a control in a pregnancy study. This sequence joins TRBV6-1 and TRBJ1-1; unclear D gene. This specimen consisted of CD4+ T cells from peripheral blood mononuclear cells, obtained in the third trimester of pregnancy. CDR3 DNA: TGTGCCAACGGGTGGGACACTGAAGCTTTCTTT. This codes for CANGWDTEAFF.